This TCR beta chain stems from a study of blood T cell repertoires in COVID-19. Background on the study: Donors in the United States, Italy and Spain gave samples during acute or convalescent COVID-19. T cells, B-cell-depleted T cells, or PBMCs provided the cDNA or gDNA that served as material.

V was pared by 5 bases and J by 2 bases, with 13 bases between. Looked up from germline, CDR1 is WNHNN and CDR2 is SYGVQD (reference sequence). CDR3 length: 14 residues. Original analysis: Nucleated cell counts were estimated from reference gene primer amplification. Method: immunoSEQ multiplex PCR; TCRdb's copy keeps in-frame clones and lacks some. That table supplies the V and J calls and clone size; D and trimming were determined from the DNA. The table records roughly 150,000 clones, 65% to 90% of them present only once. Sequenced input: peripheral blood. This sequence originates from a man aged 50-59 years with acute or convalescent COVID-19. V usage is TRBV10-1 and J usage is TRBJ2-7; D remains ambiguous. The CDR3: CASSLRLRTYEQYF. The CDR3 DNA is TGCGCCAGCAGTCTCAGACTCCGGACCTACGAGCAGTACTTC.